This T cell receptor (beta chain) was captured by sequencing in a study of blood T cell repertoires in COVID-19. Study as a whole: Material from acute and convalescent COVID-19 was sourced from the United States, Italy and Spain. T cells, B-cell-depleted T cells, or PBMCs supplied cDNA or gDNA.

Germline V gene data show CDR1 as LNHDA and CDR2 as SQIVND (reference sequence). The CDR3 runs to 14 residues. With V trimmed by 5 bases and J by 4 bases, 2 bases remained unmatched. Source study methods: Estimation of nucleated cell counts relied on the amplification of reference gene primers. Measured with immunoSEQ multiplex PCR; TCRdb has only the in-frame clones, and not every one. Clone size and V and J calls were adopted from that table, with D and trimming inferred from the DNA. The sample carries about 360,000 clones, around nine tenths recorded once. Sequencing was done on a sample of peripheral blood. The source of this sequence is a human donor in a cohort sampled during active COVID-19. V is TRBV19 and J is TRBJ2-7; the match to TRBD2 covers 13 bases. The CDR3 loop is CASSRTSGSYEQYF. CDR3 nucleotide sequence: TGTGCCAGTAGTCGGACTAGCGGGAGTTACGAGCAGTACTTC.